The T cell receptor beta chain described here comes from a study of cytomegalovirus exposure and HLA in healthy donors listed by TCRdb under 2017. A note on the overall study: According to an earlier analysis of around 600 of the donors, about 180 million T cells yielded roughly 100 million unique TCR beta sequences and 276 Gb of sequence data. HLA typing covered class I and class II loci at four-digit resolution. Of the 300 to 400 genotyped donors, 65% to 90% fell in the genetic ancestry cluster associated with self-reported Caucasian donors. Using immunosequencing, the study profiled T cell repertoires from 640 or so subjects and related those repertoires to cytomegalovirus serostatus. On average, roughly 240,000 unique TCR beta nucleotide sequences were sequenced per donor among about 400 genotyped donors of the cohort, with approximately 18% of those sequences being non-productive. Typing coverage differed by locus: A, B, C, DRB1 and DQB1 were typed in about 620-630 donors, DQA1 in roughly 510, DPA1 in roughly 590, and DPB1 in about 450. In addition to the first cohort of approximately 650 subjects, a separate validation cohort of under 150 different subjects was used. Genome-wide SNP genotypes for about 65% of the 666 donors were used in a later genetic analysis, which treated that subset as a discovery cohort. An earlier analysis of more than 450 of the donors used high-throughput TCR beta sequencing to judge whether each TCR beta V gene segment behaved as functional or pseudogenic. An early release that covered roughly 600 HLA-typed donors contained about 290 gigabases of sequencing data and around 80 million unique TCR sequences. The study aimed to test whether signatures of past pathogen exposure could be identified by cataloging public T cell receptors. All discovery cohort repertoires had been generated on a single sequencing platform. Donor age, sex, ethnicity and CMV serostatus were collected together with the repertoire data. A later analysis re-examined previously published TCR beta repertoires from more than 550 donors and added high-resolution HLA genotyping to investigate patterns of TCR occurrence. Roughly five DR-DQ haplotypes were treated as single units for association and clustering because of strong linkage in the cohort. High-throughput TCR immunosequencing, statistical association of individual TCRs with disease status, and machine learning were combined to predict cytomegalovirus infection status. Rather than drawing on any new phenotypic data, the later analysis identified candidate immune exposures from TCR beta sequences and the way those sequences occurred across donors.

Clipping removes 1 base from V and 2 bases from J, with 8 as the unmatched junction base count. Based on the germline V gene, the CDR1 and CDR2 sequences are MGHRA and YSYEKL. The CDR3, from cysteine to phenylalanine, totals 17 residues. The retained sequence is limited to the CDR3, 51 bases, with the frame set at the first base. Comment on this clone: Its target antigen remains unknown. No much larger clone exists at a distance of one base, and base qualities are not known.

The paper's findings and limits, for the study overall: In a later analysis, most CMV-associated TCR beta chains were found to appear HLA-restricted, with HLA associations seemingly driven largely by CMV exposure. A few of the identified cytomegalovirus-associated TCR beta chains were confirmed in vitro to be specific for cytomegalovirus antigens. In a later analysis, HLA-associated TCR beta chains showed more clonal expansion and lower generation probabilities than non-associated chains that were equally common. Some 16 rarely observed V segments, including chromosome 9 orphons, were excluded from the earlier analysis of some 590 of the donors because counts were too low. An earlier analysis of several hundred of the donors showed that most TCR beta V segments appeared in productive rearrangements either about 90% or about 30% of the time, which broadly matched IMGT annotations. A later analysis associated 17,000 or so TCR beta sequences with specific HLA alleles at a false discovery rate of 0.05. A total of about 150 TCR beta chains were listed by the study as associated with cytomegalovirus. Roughly uniform sequencing depth across donors was assumed in presence/absence analyses, although this assumption may not hold. A cluster of highly shared sequence variants was judged likely to be a technical artifact of the sequencing pipeline. According to a later genetic analysis, donors in an Asian-associated ancestry cluster had fewer N-insertions in productive TCRs than the approximately 700-donor mean. In a later analysis, the rate of TCR association differed among HLA loci, with DRB1 alleles having the most associated TCRs and HLA-C alleles having the fewest. HLA typing was unavailable for some donors at each locus, so association tests used only the typed subset. An association between a missense DCLRE1C variant and V-gene and J-gene trimming of TCR beta chains was found in a later genetic analysis and replicated in an independent cohort. Cytomegalovirus status was reported to be diagnosed by the classifier with high specificity and sensitivity in both the original and validation cohorts. Some IMGT-functional V segments, including TRBV6-2 and TRBV6-3, could not be told apart with the 87-base-pair reads, so those segments were excluded. The cohort was sequenced for TCR beta chains only, and without alpha or paired-chain data the features that could be detected were limited. The authors suggested that the approach could potentially be extended to other disease states and immunological phenotypes. Across donors, most TCR sequences were observed very rarely, whereas some public TCRs were present in many individuals. A further reported finding was that TCR beta sequences accurately predicted the HLA-A and HLA-B alleles for most subjects in the first cohort. In a later analysis, several top co-occurrence clusters were reported to appear linked to parvovirus B19, influenza, CMV and Epstein-Barr virus. When HLA alleles, especially DR and DQ, strongly co-occurred, attributing TCR associations to individual alleles was difficult. Correlated functional status among segregating V segments might be attributable to linkage disequilibrium, but an unknown experimental factor could not be ruled out. CMV serostatus was the only immune exposure information available for the cohort.

The cohort comprised approximately 700 healthy bone marrow donors. At the time of sampling, all cohort members were nominally healthy, though unrecorded immune exposures were likely present. The donor was CMV seronegative and was included in the group of a few hundred seronegative cohort members. A peripheral blood sample was provided by each donor, and peripheral blood mononuclear cells were used for TCR beta sequencing. Genomic DNA extraction from the blood cell samples was performed with the Qiagen DNeasy Blood Extraction Kit. Library preparation was by the immunoSEQ multiplex PCR assay. A mixture of 60 forward primers for TCR Vbeta segments and 13 reverse primers for TCR Jbeta segments was used in the multiplex PCR. The CDR3 region of rearranged TCR beta genes was amplified from genomic DNA by a multiplex PCR assay. The amplified TCR beta libraries were sequenced on the Illumina HiSeq System as 87-base-pair reads. The original pipeline was this. A later analysis counted some 80 million unique TCR beta chains across the 550 to 750 repertoires, and some 12 million of these chains were shared by at least two donors. To remove PCR and sequencing errors, raw reads were error-corrected and collapsed into unique sequences using a nearest-neighbor algorithm that merged closely related sequences. Alignment of CDR3 sequences to IMGT reference sequences was used to assign V, D and J gene segments. For a sequence to be retained, a match of at least six nucleotides to both a V gene segment and a J gene segment was required. Rearrangements were classified as productive when the CDR3 lacked stop codons and remained in frame with V and J, and all other rearrangements were classified as non-productive. Following IMGT convention, CDR3 was defined as the stretch from the second conserved V-encoded cysteine up to the conserved J-encoded phenylalanine. In an earlier analysis of just under 600 of the donors, sequences lacking an unambiguous match to a single V gene segment were excluded. In an earlier analysis of approximately 560 of the donors, a V segment was called functional when productive rearrangements were above 56.7%, and segregating when the standard deviation between donors exceeded 5%. A statistical classification framework was built to diagnose cytomegalovirus status from the catalog of TCR beta chain sequences. V and J gene assignment, in a later analysis, came from comparing TCR nucleotide sequences with IMGT/GENE-DB human TR gene sequences. A later analysis assigned CDR3 sequences and most-parsimonious VDJ recombination scenarios with the TCRdist pipeline. In a later analysis, each TCR beta chain was defined by its CDR3 amino acid sequence together with its V-gene family, and reads lacking a unique V-gene family were excluded. A later analysis removed 600 or so highly shared, low-generation-probability nucleotide sequences to deal with suspected cross-contamination and a sequencing artifact. In a later analysis, a clonal expansion index was calculated for each public chain from normalized within-repertoire ranks of inferred template counts. In a later analysis, generation probabilities were computed with a VDJ recombination model fitted to out-of-frame rearrangements, and the resulting probabilities were checked against IGoR. A later analysis scored TCR-TCR, TCR-HLA and TCR-CMV co-occurrence with hypergeometric tests, applying a repertoire-size bias correction to TCR pairs. False discovery rates were estimated in a later analysis by permuting HLA or CMV assignments 20 times. In a later analysis, co-occurring TCRs were grouped using DBSCAN, and TCRdist sequence similarity was added for clustering within HLA-allele-positive subsets. For co-occurrence clustering, repertoires with fewer than 30,000 or more than 120,000 public chains were excluded, along with roughly five repertoires with anomalous nucleotide sharing. In TCRdb, the immuneACCESS table is reduced to in-frame sequences with V and J assigned. These tables do not hold every clone; where another copy was compared, an unresolved V gene accounts for under half, and the others remain unexplained. D and trimming come from the DNA, and the V and J calls and clone size come from that table. A total of hundreds of thousands of clones appear in this sample, roughly 80% of them only once. The ten largest clonotypes hold about a sixth of the sample.

This chain joins TRBV4-1 to TRBJ2-7, with 10 middle bases fitting TRBD2. This TCR derives from a man aged 40-50 years in good health and CMV-seronegative. Sequencing was done on a sample of PBMCs. The DNA sequence reads TGCGCCAGCAGCCAAGGGTCATTACTAGCGGGGACCTACGAGCAGTACTTC. Translated, it gives CASSQGSLLAGTYEQYF.